Presented here are 5 T cell receptor beta chains from one specimen sequenced in a study of tissue T cells after allogeneic stem cell transplantation. Repertoires were generated with immunoSEQ multiplex PCR, while TCRdb's copy carries only in-frame clones and drops some. The sample contains tens of thousands of clones, approximately 77% of which appear only once. The sequenced material came from spleen. These receptors came from a female BALB/c mouse in good health. For this mouse line, the MHC haplotype is H2-d.

Comments on this clone: The genes and germline here are from mouse. The read comes to an end 1 residue before the CDR3 does, leaving the germline J gene to fill in the end. Other DNA sequences in this sample translate to the same CDR3. This sequence joins TRBV5 and TRBJ2-2; 11 bases agree with TRBD1. CDR3 length equals 16 residues. V was pared by 1 base and J by 2 bases, with 0 bases of the junction left unmatched. Germline V gene lookup returns CDR1 LGHNA and CDR2 YNLKQL (reference sequence). Here the CDR3 reads CASSQGTGGNTGQLYF. Partial CDR3 DNA: TGTGCCAGCAGCCAAGGGACAGGGGGCAACACCGGGCAGCTCTAC.

Notes on this clone: The gene symbols are mouse symbols. The DNA ends 1 residue before the CDR3 does, and the rest of the CDR3 is filled in from the germline J gene. The rearrangement uses TRBV13-2 and TRBJ2-7; unclear D gene. Germline assignment: CDR1 NNHNN and CDR2 SYGAGS (reference sequence). Trimming shortened V by 2 bases and J by 3 bases, and 3 bases separated the two germline ends. There are 11 residues in the CDR3. The CDR3 reads CASGEHYEQYF. The covered CDR3 bases are TGTGCCAGCGGTGAACACTATGAACAGTAC.

Points on this clone: Germline and genes here are mouse. The observed sequence ends 1 residue before the CDR3 terminus, with the missing tail filled in from the germline J gene. V is TRBV13-3 and J is TRBJ2-7, with D possibly being TRBD2 (6 bases). Germline CDR1 reads NNHDY; CDR2 reads SYVADS. V was clipped by 3 bases and J by 5 bases, with 6 bases between them. The CDR3 is 11 amino acids. The covered CDR3 bases are TGTGCCAGCAGTGCTGGGGATGAACAGTAC. This codes for CASSAGDEQY. The CDR3 as a whole reads CASSAGDEQYF.

Turning to this clone: Gene names refer to mouse genes. The CDR3 end is not reached by the read, which stops 1 residue before it; the germline J gene fills it in. The rearrangement uses TRBV5 and TRBJ2-5; a possible D gene is TRBD1 (6 bases). Germline V gene sequence: CDR1 LGHNA, CDR2 YNLKQL (reference sequence). The length of the CDR3 is 14 residues. Trimming removed 1 base at V and 3 bases at J, with 8 bases between. The covered CDR3 bases are TGTGCCAGCAGCCAAGTGGGACAACAAGACACCCAGTAC. Its translation is CASSQVGQQDTQY. The entire CDR3 protein reads CASSQVGQQDTQYF.

A single count supports this clone. The germline and genes are mouse ones. The read gets to within 1 residue of the CDR3 end, and the germline J gene fills in the rest. The V and J genes are TRBV31 and TRBJ1-1; D gene unclear. This CDR3 has 13 amino acids. Germline CDR1 is GKSSPN and CDR2 is SITVG. Trimming shortened V by 4 bases and J by 0 bases, and 9 bases separated the two germline ends. This chain's CDR3 is CAWTGRSNTEVFF. The covered CDR3 bases are TGTGCCTGGACGGGCAGGTCAAACACAGAAGTCTTC.